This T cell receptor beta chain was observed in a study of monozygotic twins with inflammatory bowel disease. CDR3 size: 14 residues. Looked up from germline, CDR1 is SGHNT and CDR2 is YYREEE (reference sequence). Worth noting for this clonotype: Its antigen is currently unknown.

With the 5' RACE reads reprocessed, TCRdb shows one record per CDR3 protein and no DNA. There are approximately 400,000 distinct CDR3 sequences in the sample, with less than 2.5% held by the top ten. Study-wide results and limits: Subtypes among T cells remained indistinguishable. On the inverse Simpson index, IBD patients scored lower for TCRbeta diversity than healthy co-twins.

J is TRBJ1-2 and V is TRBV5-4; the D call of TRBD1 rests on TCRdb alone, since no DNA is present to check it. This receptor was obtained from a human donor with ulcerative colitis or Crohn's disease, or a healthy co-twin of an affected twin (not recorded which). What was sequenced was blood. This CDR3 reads CASSLRGIVHGYTF.